This T cell receptor (beta chain) comes out of a study of blood T cell repertoires in COVID-19. The CDR3 spans 15 residues. The ends lost 3 bases at V and 4 bases at J; junction bases unmatched: 7. CDR1 and CDR2 (germline): MNHNS, SASEGT. Original analysis: Amplifying reference gene primers gave estimates of nucleated cell counts. The repertoire was sequenced with immunoSEQ multiplex PCR; TCRdb's copy has only in-frame clones and lacks some. The V and J calls and clone size come from that table; D and trimming were worked out from the DNA. The sample has under 150,000 clones; 65% to 85% are singletons.

This receptor was taken from a woman older than 75 with acute or convalescent COVID-19. The sample comprised peripheral blood. The chain has TRBV6-1 and TRBJ2-3; 7 bases align to TRBD2. The DNA of the CDR3 is TGTGCCAGCAGTGACAAGGGAGGGCAATCAGATACGCAGTATTTT. As protein: CASSDKGGQSDTQYF.